Listed here are 29 T cell receptor beta chains from one sample, sequenced in a study. In TCRdb, the RT-PCR reads were re-called with MiXCR into one record per CDR3 protein. The sample carries about 680,000 distinct CDR3 sequences, 13% to 15% recorded once. Material: memory CD4+ T cells from blood. All receptors come from a female donor in good health, serving as a healthy control.

This clonotype was seen only a few times. The J gene is TRBJ1-1, the V gene TRBV20-1; TRBD1 matches 8 bases. Germline V gene lookup returns CDR1 DFQATT and CDR2 SNEGSKA (reference sequence). This CDR3 region has 14 residues. The trim removed 5 bases at V and 2 bases at J, leaving 7 bases unmatched. CDR3 sequence (DNA): TGCAGTGCTCAGGGACAGGTGGGAAACACTGAAGCTTTCTTT. Translated, it gives CSAQGQVGNTEAFF.

The V and J genes are TRBV5-5 and TRBJ1-2; no definite D call. Per germline, CDR1 SGHKS and CDR2 YYEKEE (reference sequence). The CDR3 is 14 amino acids. The germline V and J ends were trimmed by 1 base and 4 bases, with 11 bases remaining between them. CDR3 DNA: TGTGCCAGCAGCTTGTCCCGGGCCTCCTATGGCTACACCTTC. This gives the protein CASSLSRASYGYTF.

The table lists this clonotype with many counts. The gene calls are TRBV5-4 and TRBJ1-2; no clear D gene. Germline CDR1 reads SGHNT; CDR2 reads YYREEE (reference sequence). The CDR3 loop spans 12 amino acids. V lost 4 bases, J lost 4 bases, and 8 bases lay in between. CDR3 sequence reads: CASSIEGYGYTF. The CDR3 region has the DNA TGTGCCAGCAGCATAGAGGGCTATGGCTACACCTTC.

This clonotype appeared many times. This chain joins TRBV29-1 and TRBJ2-1; D gene ambiguous. The CDR3 is made up of 13 amino acids. V lost 0 bases and J lost 4, with 7 bases in between. The germline gives CDR1 SQVTM, CDR2 ANQGSEA. The CDR3 DNA is TGCAGCGTTGAAGAGACGGAGTACAATGAGCAGTTCTTC. Protein sequence: CSVEETEYNEQFF.

This clonotype appeared a few times. V usage is TRBV20-1 and J usage is TRBJ2-5; 7 bases match TRBD1. The length of the CDR3 is 13 residues. Trimming cost V 3 bases and J 4 bases; bases outside gene matches: 5. The germline V gene encodes CDR1 DFQATT and CDR2 SNEGSKA (reference sequence). CDR3 in DNA: TGCAGTGCTAGCCACAGGGGTGGAGAGACCCAGTACTTC. Protein product: CSASHRGGETQYF.

This clonotype was seen many times. The rearrangement joins TRBV10-3 to TRBJ2-5, with a tentative D call TRBD1 (6 bases). This CDR3 has 12 residues. Germline-derived CDR1 and CDR2 are ENHRY and SYGVKD. V lost 10 bases and J 3 bases, leaving 12 bases between the germline ends. The CDR3 bases are TGTGCCAGCCAGGGGTACGAAGAGACCCAGTACTTC. Translation: CASQGYEETQYF.

This clonotype turned up a few times. V is TRBV20-1 and J is TRBJ2-7, with D perhaps TRBD1 (6 bases). Germline lookup yields CDR1 DFQATT and CDR2 SNEGSKA (reference sequence). The CDR3 runs to 11 residues. Trimming shortened V by 6 bases and J by 5 bases, and 11 bases separated the two germline ends. The CDR3 DNA reads TGCAGTGCCCGACAGGCCAACGAGCAGTACTTC. Translation gives CSARQANEQYF.

As to this clonotype: A much more abundant neighbour one base away suggests this may be a read error. V is TRBV2 and J is TRBJ1-1, with a possible D match to TRBD1 (6 bases). Germline lookup yields CDR1 SNHLY and CDR2 FYNNEI. The CDR3 contains 13 residues. The V end lost 7 bases, the J end lost 0 bases, and 9 bases lay between the germline ends. CDR3 coding DNA: TGTGCCAGCAAGGGGGACATGAACACTGAAGCTTTCTTT. Protein sequence: CASKGDMNTEAFF.

The chain joins TRBV12-3 or TRBV12-4 to TRBJ1-1; no clear D gene. The CDR3 is 13 residues long. Trimming removed 2 bases at V and 11 bases at J, with 15 bases between. This CDR3 reads CASSLTQDPGAFF. In DNA form, the CDR3 reads TGTGCCAGCAGTTTAACCCAGGACCCGGGGGCTTTCTTT.

The genes are TRBV2 and TRBJ2-7; D gene unclear. Germline-derived CDR1 and CDR2 are SNHLY and FYNNEI. The CDR3 totals 13 residues. V was clipped by 3 bases and J by 2 bases, with 8 bases between them. For the CDR3, the DNA is TGTGCCAGCAGTGAGGTCGGAACCTACGAGCAGTACTTC. It codes for CASSEVGTYEQYF.

This clonotype was recorded at least ten times. The chain has TRBV12-3 or TRBV12-4 and TRBJ2-3; D unclear. This CDR3 is built from 11 residues. V was pared by 9 bases and J by 1 base, with 5 bases between. DNA for the CDR3: TGTGCCAGTTTGGGCACAGATACGCAGTATTTT. It yields the protein CASLGTDTQYF.

V is TRBV29-1 and J is TRBJ2-1; TRBD2 matches at 14 bases. The ends lost 7 bases at V and 10 bases at J; junction bases unmatched: 9. The germline V gene has CDR1 SQVTM and CDR2 ANQGSEA. The CDR3 contains 14 residues. The CDR3 DNA reads TGCAGCGCCAGAGGACTAGCGGGGGGAAGGGAGCAGTTCTTC. As protein: CSARGLAGGREQFF.

The sample holds a few counts of this clonotype. The chain recombines TRBV6-2 or TRBV6-3 with TRBJ1-1, with 9 bases aligning to TRBD1. The CDR3 length is 15 residues. CDR1 and CDR2 from the germline V gene are MNHEY and SVGEGT. V trimming: 5 bases; J trimming: 6 bases; junction bases outside the gene matches: 10. CDR3 sequence (DNA): TGTGCCAGCAGTACTTCCGGACAGGGGATGGCTGAAGCTTTCTTT. It encodes CASSTSGQGMAEAFF.

The chain has TRBV28 and TRBJ2-1; 7 nucleotides agree with TRBD2. The CDR3 spans 15 residues. The germline gives CDR1 MDHEN, CDR2 SYDVKM. Germline trimming cut 5 bases from V and 8 bases from J; bases unmatched to any gene: 12. The CDR3 spells CASSGGSGGSHEQFF. In DNA form, the CDR3 reads TGTGCCAGCAGTGGGGGGAGCGGCGGGAGCCATGAGCAGTTCTTC.

This clonotype has a handful of counts. The CDR3 loop is CASSSPDQFNYGYTF. The CDR3 DNA reads as TGTGCCAGCAGTTCCCCGGACCAATTTAACTATGGCTACACCTTC. The rearrangement links TRBV6-5 to TRBJ1-2; no clear D. This CDR3 is built from 15 residues. V lost 4 bases and J lost 1, with 13 bases in between. The germline CDR1 and CDR2 sequences are MNHEY and SVGAGI.

V gene TRBV10-3 combines with J gene TRBJ2-5; D may correspond to TRBD1 or TRBD2 (5 bases each). The CDR3 extends over 14 amino acids. Germline V gene lookup returns CDR1 ENHRY and CDR2 SYGVKD. The V end was cut by 4 bases, the J end by 4 bases, with 13 bases between. The CDR3 loop is CAISGPGGSETQYF. For the CDR3, the DNA is TGTGCCATCAGTGGACCTGGGGGTTCAGAGACCCAGTACTTC.

V usage is TRBV6-6 and J usage is TRBJ1-3; TRBD1 might be the D (6 bases). V lost 0 bases and J lost 4, with 13 bases in between. The germline CDR1 and CDR2 sequences are MNHNY and SVGAGI (reference sequence). The CDR3 is 16 amino acids. CDR3 amino acids: CASSYSSDSVGNTIYF. DNA for the CDR3: TGTGCCAGCAGTTACTCCTCGGACAGCGTGGGAAACACCATATATTTT.

This clonotype was counted at least ten times. The V and J genes are TRBV12-3 or TRBV12-4 and TRBJ2-7, with 10 bases aligning to TRBD2. The CDR3 spans 14 residues. The ends lost 4 bases at V and 7 bases at J; junction bases unmatched: 7. The CDR3 sequence: CASSSTTSGREQYF. CDR3 nucleotides: TGTGCCAGCAGTTCGACGACTAGCGGGCGGGAGCAGTACTTC.

In this sample, this clonotype turned up many times. The chain links TRBV20-1 to TRBJ2-7; 7 bases fit TRBD1. CDR3 length equals 14 residues. Germline values: CDR1 DFQATT, CDR2 SNEGSKA (reference sequence). The CDR3 loop is CSADRASHSYEQYF. The CDR3 nucleotides read TGCAGCGCCGACAGGGCCTCTCACTCCTACGAGCAGTACTTC.

This clonotype has a handful of counts. This rearrangement joins TRBV20-1 to TRBJ2-7; 9 nucleotides agree with TRBD2. Losses at the gene ends were 0 bases for V and 9 bases for J; bases not matched to a gene: 15. The CDR3 is 16 amino acids. The germline V gene encodes CDR1 DFQATT and CDR2 SNEGSKA (reference sequence). The CDR3 nucleotides are TGCAGTGCTAGAGATCCCCGCGGGAGGGCCTATGGGTGGCAGTACTTC. This codes for CSARDPRGRAYGWQYF.

The chain joins TRBV7-2 to TRBJ2-7; 10 bases agree with TRBD1. The germline V gene has CDR1 SGHTA and CDR2 FQGNSA. This CDR3 comprises 15 residues. The ends lost 3 bases at V and 6 bases at J; junction bases unmatched: 8. CDR3 DNA sequence: TGTGCCAGCAGCTTCCAGGGGGGACAGGGGTTCGAGCAGTACTTC. Its protein product is CASSFQGGQGFEQYF.

On this clonotype itself: One end of the junction does not line up with germline, which may come from a read error. The chain is built from TRBV20-1 and TRBJ2-7; no definite D call. Germline CDR1 reads DFQATT; CDR2 reads SNEGSKA (reference sequence). The CDR3 loop spans 14 amino acids. CDR3 loop: CSASSVYSSCEQYF. In nucleotides, the CDR3 is TGCAGTGCTAGTTCGGTCTATAGCTCCTGCGAGCAGTACTTC.

The sample holds many counts of this clonotype. This chain joins TRBV4-3 and TRBJ1-5; TRBD1 is a possible D gene (5 bases). V was shortened by 0 bases and J by 6 bases, with 12 bases between the two germline ends. Per germline, CDR1 LGHNA and CDR2 YSLEER. The CDR3 is made up of 15 amino acids. This chain's CDR3 is CASSQDGQGIQPQHF. CDR3 sequence (DNA): TGCGCCAGCAGCCAAGATGGTCAGGGTATTCAGCCCCAGCATTTT.

This chain connects TRBV20-1 to TRBJ2-6, with D possibly TRBD1 on 5 matching bases. V was shortened by 1 base and J by 0 bases, with 7 bases between the two germline ends. Germline V gene sequence: CDR1 DFQATT, CDR2 SNEGSKA (reference sequence). The CDR3 is 15 residues long. This CDR3 reads CSARGTSSGANVLTF. For the CDR3, the DNA is TGCAGTGCTAGAGGGACAAGCTCTGGGGCCAACGTCCTGACTTTC.

In its sample, this clonotype was seen many times. The chain joins TRBV15 to TRBJ1-2; 9 bases align to TRBD1. Germline CDR1 and CDR2: LNHNV and YYDKDF (reference sequence). After removal of 0 bases from V and 10 bases from J, the junction contained 6 bases not matched to a gene. This CDR3 is 14 amino acids long. CDR3 bases: TGTGCCACCAGCAGAGAGGACAGGGGAATTGACTACACCTTC. Encoded protein: CATSREDRGIDYTF.

The CDR3 DNA sequence: TGTGCCAGCAGCAAACACCCCGTTGGGGGGGTCTACGAGCAGTACTTC. It specifies CASSKHPVGGVYEQYF. The rearrangement uses TRBV7-8 and TRBJ2-7; TRBD2 matches at 7 bases. The CDR3 sequence is 16 residues long. The trim removed 5 bases at V and 3 bases at J, leaving 13 bases unmatched. Germline lookup yields CDR1 SGHVS and CDR2 FQNEAQ. The whole variable domain, remainder taken from reference TRBV7-8 and TRBJ2-7, is GAGVSQSPRYKVAKRGQDVALRCDPISGHVSLFWYQQALGQGPEFLTYFQNEAQLDKSGLPSDRFFAERPEGSVSTLKIQRTQQEDSAVYLCASSKHPVGGVYEQYFGPGTRLTVT.

This rearrangement joins TRBV15 to TRBJ1-6; no clear D gene. The CDR3 has 13 residues. In germline, CDR1 is LNHNV, CDR2 YYDKDF (reference sequence). V dropped 6 bases and J dropped 7 bases, with 10 bases sitting between them. CDR3 sequence: CATSTDINSPLHF. CDR3 in DNA: TGTGCCACCAGTACAGATATAAATTCACCCCTCCACTTT.

The chain combines TRBV7-2 with TRBJ1-2; 8 bases agree with TRBD1. The ends lost 6 bases at V and 0 bases at J; junction bases unmatched: 6. This CDR3 spans 15 amino acids. Germline loops: CDR1 SGHTA, CDR2 FQGNSA. In DNA form, the CDR3 reads TGTGCCAGCAGTTATTCGACAGGGGCTAACTATGGCTACACCTTC. It specifies CASSYSTGANYGYTF.

This clonotype was recorded a few times. The chain links TRBV7-2 to TRBJ1-2; weak D call: TRBD1 (5 bases). In germline, CDR1 is SGHTA, CDR2 FQGNSA. The V end was cut by 6 bases, the J end by 5 bases, with 10 bases between. CDR3 length: 12 residues. The CDR3 DNA reads as TGTGCCAGCAGTGGGGAGGGGTATGGCTACACCTTC. Its translation: CASSGEGYGYTF.